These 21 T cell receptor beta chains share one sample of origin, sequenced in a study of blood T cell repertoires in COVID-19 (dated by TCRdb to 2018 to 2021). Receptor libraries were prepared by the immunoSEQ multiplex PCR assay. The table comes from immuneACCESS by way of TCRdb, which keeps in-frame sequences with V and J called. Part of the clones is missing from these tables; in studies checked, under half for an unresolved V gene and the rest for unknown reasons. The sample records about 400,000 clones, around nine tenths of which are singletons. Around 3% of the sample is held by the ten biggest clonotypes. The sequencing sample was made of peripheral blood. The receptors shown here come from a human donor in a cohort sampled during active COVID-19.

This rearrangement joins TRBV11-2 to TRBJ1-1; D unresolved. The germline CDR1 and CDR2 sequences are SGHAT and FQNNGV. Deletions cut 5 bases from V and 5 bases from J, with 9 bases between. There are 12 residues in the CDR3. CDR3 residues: CASSPLTTEAFF. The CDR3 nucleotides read TGTGCCAGCAGCCCTCTAACGACTGAAGCTTTCTTT.

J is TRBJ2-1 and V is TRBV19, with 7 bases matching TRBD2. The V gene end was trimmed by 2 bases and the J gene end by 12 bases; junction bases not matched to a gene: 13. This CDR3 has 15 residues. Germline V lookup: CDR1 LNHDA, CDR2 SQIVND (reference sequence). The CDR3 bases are TGTGCCAGTAGTATATTGGGGCTAGCGGAAGGAATGCAGTTCTTC. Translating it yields CASSILGLAEGMQFF.

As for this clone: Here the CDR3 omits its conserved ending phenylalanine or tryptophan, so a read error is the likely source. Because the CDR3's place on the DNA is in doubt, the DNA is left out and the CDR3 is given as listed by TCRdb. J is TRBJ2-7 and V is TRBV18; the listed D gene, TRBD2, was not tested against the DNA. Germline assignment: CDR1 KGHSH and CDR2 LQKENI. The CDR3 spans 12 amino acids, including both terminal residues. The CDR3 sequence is CASSSAGGYPLI.

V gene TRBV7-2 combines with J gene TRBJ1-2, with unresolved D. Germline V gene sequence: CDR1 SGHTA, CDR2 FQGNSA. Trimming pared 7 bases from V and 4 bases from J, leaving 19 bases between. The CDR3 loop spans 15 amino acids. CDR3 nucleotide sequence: TGTGCCAGCACCTTTAGGACGGGAGGCACCTATGGCTACACCTTC. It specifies CASTFRTGGTYGYTF.

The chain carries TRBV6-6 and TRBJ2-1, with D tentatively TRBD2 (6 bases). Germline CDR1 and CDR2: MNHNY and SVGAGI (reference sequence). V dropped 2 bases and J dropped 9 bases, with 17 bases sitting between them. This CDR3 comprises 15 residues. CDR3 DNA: TGTGCCAGCAGTTACGACCCGACTAGTTATGCTGAGCAGTTCTTC. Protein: CASSYDPTSYAEQFF.

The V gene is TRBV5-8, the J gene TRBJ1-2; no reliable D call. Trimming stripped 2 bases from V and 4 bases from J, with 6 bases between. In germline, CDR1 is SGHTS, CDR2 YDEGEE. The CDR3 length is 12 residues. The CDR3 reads CASSFGIYGYTF. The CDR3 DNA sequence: TGTGCCAGCAGCTTCGGGATCTATGGCTACACCTTC.

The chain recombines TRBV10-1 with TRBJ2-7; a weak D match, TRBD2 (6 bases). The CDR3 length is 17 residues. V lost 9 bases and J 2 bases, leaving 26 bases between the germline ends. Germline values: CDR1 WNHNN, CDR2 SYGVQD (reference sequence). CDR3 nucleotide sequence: TGCGCCAGTCCCAGCGGGTGGGCGAGTAGCTCCCCCTACGAGCAGTACTTC. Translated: CASPSGWASSSPYEQYF.

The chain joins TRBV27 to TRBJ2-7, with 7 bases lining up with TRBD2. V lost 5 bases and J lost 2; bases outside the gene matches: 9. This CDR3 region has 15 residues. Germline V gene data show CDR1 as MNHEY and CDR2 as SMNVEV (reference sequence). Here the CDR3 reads CASSPLTSRAYEQYF. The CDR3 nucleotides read TGTGCCAGCAGTCCCCTGACTAGCAGGGCCTACGAGCAGTACTTC.

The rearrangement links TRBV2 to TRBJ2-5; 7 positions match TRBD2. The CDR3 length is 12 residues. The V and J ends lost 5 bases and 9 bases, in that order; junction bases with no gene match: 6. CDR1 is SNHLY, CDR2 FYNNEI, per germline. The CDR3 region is CASSSNSGAQYF. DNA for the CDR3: TGTGCCAGCAGTTCCAACAGCGGGGCCCAGTACTTC.

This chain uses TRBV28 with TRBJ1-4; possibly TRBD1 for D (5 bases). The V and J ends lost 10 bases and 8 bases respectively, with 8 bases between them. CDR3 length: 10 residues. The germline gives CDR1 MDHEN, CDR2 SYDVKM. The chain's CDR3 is CATRGEKLFF. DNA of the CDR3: TGTGCCACCCGGGGGGAAAAACTGTTTTTT.

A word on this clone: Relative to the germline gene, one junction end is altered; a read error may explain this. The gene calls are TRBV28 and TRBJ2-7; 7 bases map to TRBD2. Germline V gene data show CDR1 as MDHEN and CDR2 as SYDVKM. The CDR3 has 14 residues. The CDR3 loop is CASSNLREPKNGSF. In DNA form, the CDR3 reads TGTGCCAGCAGTAATCTGCGGGAGCCAAAAAACGGGTCGTTC.

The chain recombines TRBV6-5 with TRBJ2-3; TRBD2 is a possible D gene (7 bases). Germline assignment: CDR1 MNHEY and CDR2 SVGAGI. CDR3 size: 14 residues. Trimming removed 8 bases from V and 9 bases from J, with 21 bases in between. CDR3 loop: CASGGPGGPGTQYF. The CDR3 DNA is TGTGCCAGCGGAGGACCCGGGGGGCCGGGGACGCAGTATTTT.

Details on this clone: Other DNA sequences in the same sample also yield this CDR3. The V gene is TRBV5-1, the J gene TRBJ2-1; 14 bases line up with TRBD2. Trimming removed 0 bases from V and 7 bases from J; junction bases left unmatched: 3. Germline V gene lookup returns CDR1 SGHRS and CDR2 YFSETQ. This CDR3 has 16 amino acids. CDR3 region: CASSLAGLAGDNEQFF. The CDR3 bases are TGCGCCAGCAGCTTGGCGGGACTAGCGGGGGATAATGAGCAGTTCTTC.

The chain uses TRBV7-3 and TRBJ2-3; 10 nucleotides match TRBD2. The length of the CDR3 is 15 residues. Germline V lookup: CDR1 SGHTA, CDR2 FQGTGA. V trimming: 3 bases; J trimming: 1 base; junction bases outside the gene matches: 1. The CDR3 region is CASSFTSGGTDTQYF. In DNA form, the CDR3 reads TGTGCCAGCAGCTTTACTAGCGGGGGCACAGATACGCAGTATTTT.

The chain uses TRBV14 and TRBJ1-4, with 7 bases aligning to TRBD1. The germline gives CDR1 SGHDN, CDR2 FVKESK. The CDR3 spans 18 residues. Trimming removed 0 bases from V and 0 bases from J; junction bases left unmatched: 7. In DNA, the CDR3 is TGTGCCAGCAGCCAAGATAAGAACAGGGGCTCAACTAATGAAAAACTGTTTTTT. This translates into CASSQDKNRGSTNEKLFF. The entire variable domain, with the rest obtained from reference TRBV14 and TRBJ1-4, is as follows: EAGVTQFPSHSVIEKGQTVTLRCDPISGHDNLYWYRRVMGKEIKFLLHFVKESKQDESGMPNNRFLAERTGGTYSTLKVQPAELEDSGVYFCASSQDKNRGSTNEKLFFGSGTQLSVL.

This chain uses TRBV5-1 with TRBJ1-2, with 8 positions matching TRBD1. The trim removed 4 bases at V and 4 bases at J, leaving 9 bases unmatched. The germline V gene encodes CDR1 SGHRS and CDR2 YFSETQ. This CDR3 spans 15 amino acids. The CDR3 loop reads CASSPQQTGVYGYTF. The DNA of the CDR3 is TGCGCCAGCAGCCCCCAACAGACAGGGGTCTATGGCTACACCTTC.

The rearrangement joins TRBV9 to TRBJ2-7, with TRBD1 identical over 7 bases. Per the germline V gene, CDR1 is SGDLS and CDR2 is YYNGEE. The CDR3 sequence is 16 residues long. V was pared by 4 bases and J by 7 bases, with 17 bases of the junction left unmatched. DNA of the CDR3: TGTGCCAGCAGCCCCCTGGCCGGGACAGCGGTTGGGGAGCAGTACTTC. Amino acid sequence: CASSPLAGTAVGEQYF. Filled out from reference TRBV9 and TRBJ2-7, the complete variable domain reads DSGVTQTPKHLITATGQRVTLRCSPRSGDLSVYWYQQSLDQGLQFLIQYYNGEERAKGNILERFSAQQFPDLHSELNLSSLELGDSALYFCASSPLAGTAVGEQYFGPGTRLTVT.

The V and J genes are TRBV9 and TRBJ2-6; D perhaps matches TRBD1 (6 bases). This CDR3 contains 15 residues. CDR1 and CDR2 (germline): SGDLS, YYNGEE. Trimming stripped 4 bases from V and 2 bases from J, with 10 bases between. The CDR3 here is CASSQGGTGANVLTF. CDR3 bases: TGTGCCAGCAGCCAAGGGGGTACTGGGGCCAACGTCCTGACTTTC.

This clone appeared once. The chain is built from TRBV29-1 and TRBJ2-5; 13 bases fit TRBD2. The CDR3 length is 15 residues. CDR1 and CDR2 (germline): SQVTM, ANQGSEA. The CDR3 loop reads CSATSGGAAGETQYF. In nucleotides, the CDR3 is TGCAGTGCTACTAGCGGGGGGGCCGCGGGGGAGACCCAGTACTTC.

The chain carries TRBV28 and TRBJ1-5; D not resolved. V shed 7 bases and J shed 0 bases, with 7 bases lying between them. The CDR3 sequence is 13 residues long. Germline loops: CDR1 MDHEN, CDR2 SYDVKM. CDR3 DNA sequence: TGTGCCAGCATGAGGAGTAGCAATCAGCCCCAGCATTTT. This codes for CASMRSSNQPQHF. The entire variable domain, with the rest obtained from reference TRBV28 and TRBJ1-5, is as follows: DVKVTQSSRYLVKRTGEKVFLECVQDMDHENMFWYRQDPGLGLRLIYFSYDVKMKEKGDIPEGYSVSREKKERFSLILESASTNQTSMYLCASMRSSNQPQHFGDGTRLSIL.

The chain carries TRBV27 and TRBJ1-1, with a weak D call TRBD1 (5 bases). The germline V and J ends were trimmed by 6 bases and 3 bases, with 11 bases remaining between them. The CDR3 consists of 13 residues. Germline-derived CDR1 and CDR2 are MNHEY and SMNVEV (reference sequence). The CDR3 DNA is TGTGCCAGCAGCAGGGAACGGGACACTGAAGCTTTCTTT. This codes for CASSRERDTEAFF.